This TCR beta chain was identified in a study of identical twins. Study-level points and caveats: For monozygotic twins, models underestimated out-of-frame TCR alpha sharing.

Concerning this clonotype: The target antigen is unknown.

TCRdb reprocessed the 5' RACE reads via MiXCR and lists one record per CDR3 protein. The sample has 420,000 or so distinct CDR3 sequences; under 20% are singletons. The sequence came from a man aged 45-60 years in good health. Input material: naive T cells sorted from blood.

The CDR3 bases are TGTGCCAGCAGCCGCGACAGACAGGGGTTCACGCAGTACTTC. Amino acid sequence: CASSRDRQGFTQYF. V is TRBV3-1 and J is TRBJ2-7; 8 bases match TRBD1. The CDR3 covers 14 residues. V trimming: 4 bases; J trimming: 9 bases; junction bases outside the gene matches: 11. Germline V lookup: CDR1 LGHDT, CDR2 YNNKEL (reference sequence).